Below, 7 T cell receptor beta chains from the same sample are listed, as sequenced in a study of cytomegalovirus exposure and HLA in healthy donors. PCR primers comprised 60 Vbeta and 13 Jbeta primers. Generated by immunoSEQ multiplex PCR, the TCRdb table keeps only in-frame clones and is missing some. The repertoire holds approximately 140,000 clones, under 70% seen once, with over 5% in the top ten. The sequenced sample consisted of PBMCs. All receptors come from a woman aged 55 to 70 in good health and CMV-seronegative.

This clone was picked up a small number of times. J is TRBJ1-1 and V is TRBV27; 7 nucleotides line up with TRBD1. The V gene end was trimmed by 6 bases and the J gene end by 11 bases; junction bases not matched to a gene: 12. The CDR3 consists of 13 residues. The germline gives CDR1 MNHEY, CDR2 SMNVEV (reference sequence). CDR3 bases: TGTGCCAGCAGGGCGGCGACAGGGTTCTATGCTTTCTTT. It is translated as CASRAATGFYAFF.

This chain links TRBV19 with TRBJ2-4, with unresolved D. The CDR3 length is 17 residues. Deletions cut 6 bases from V and 0 bases from J, with 18 bases between. Looked up from germline, CDR1 is LNHDA and CDR2 is SQIVND (reference sequence). The CDR3 DNA reads TGTGCCAGTAGCCCACCGGAGATTGGTATAGCCAAAAACATTCAGTACTTC. Protein sequence: CASSPPEIGIAKNIQYF.

Turning to this clone: Distinct nucleotide sequences in the sample also encode this CDR3. The rearrangement joins TRBV6-5 to TRBJ2-5, with 7 bases fitting TRBD2. J was trimmed by 5 bases and V by 0 bases; bases with no gene match: 3. Germline CDR1 MNHEY, CDR2 SVGAGI. The CDR3 has 14 residues. The CDR3 loop reads CASSYSGGRETQYF. The CDR3 DNA reads as TGTGCCAGCAGTTACTCCGGGGGGAGGGAGACCCAGTACTTC.

The V gene is TRBV5-1, the J gene TRBJ2-1, with 12 bases matching TRBD2. Per the germline V gene, CDR1 is SGHRS and CDR2 is YFSETQ. The J segment lost 3 bases and the V segment lost 0 bases, leaving 4 bases of the junction unmatched. This CDR3 contains 17 residues. The DNA of the CDR3 is TGCGCCAGCAGCTTGGTGGGACTAGCGGGTAGCTACAATGAGCAGTTCTTC. This encodes CASSLVGLAGSYNEQFF.

The chain recombines TRBV7-3 with TRBJ2-1; 7 bases fit TRBD1. There are 16 residues in the CDR3. From germline, CDR1 is SGHTA and CDR2 FQGTGA. Trimming at V came to 2 bases and at J to 8 bases, leaving 12 bases not matched to a gene. For the CDR3, the DNA is TGTGCCAGCAGCTTATTAGGGGGCCTCAATTCCTATGAGCAGTTCTTC. Translating it yields CASSLLGGLNSYEQFF.

This chain uses TRBV29-1 with TRBJ1-1; 7 bases line up with TRBD1. V dropped 0 bases and J dropped 7; count of bases not matched to a gene: 5. Germline CDR1 is SQVTM and CDR2 is ANQGSEA. This CDR3 has 13 residues. CDR3 sequence (DNA): TGCAGCGTTGAAGAGATCCAGGGGGGTGAAGCTTTCTTT. Protein sequence: CSVEEIQGGEAFF.

The chain joins TRBV19 to TRBJ1-1, with TRBD1 identical over 7 bases. This CDR3 contains 15 residues. Trimming took 10 bases from V and 3 from J; bases not matched to a gene: 14. Germline V CDR1 and CDR2: LNHDA, SQIVND (reference sequence). CDR3 protein: CATRPHGQVHTEAFF. The DNA of the CDR3 is TGTGCCACCCGGCCCCATGGACAGGTGCACACTGAAGCTTTCTTT.